Below, 19 T cell receptor beta chains from the same sample are listed, as sequenced in a study of blood T cells in healthy people across ages. Alongside a J-beta primer mix, a sample-barcoded 5' primer served in a second PCR lasting about 7 to 12 cycles. From the 5' RACE reads, TCRdb called clonotypes with MiXCR, one entry per CDR3 protein. The sample shows hundreds of thousands of distinct CDR3 sequences, around 50% of them seen only once. The source material was blood. These receptors came from a man aged 80 or over in good health.

J is TRBJ1-2 and V is TRBV4-1, with D possibly matching TRBD1 (6 bases). Germline CDR1 reads MGHRA; CDR2 reads YSYEKL. This CDR3 is built from 14 residues. Trimming removed 3 bases from V and 6 bases from J, with 14 bases in between. This CDR3 is CASSQIAGQNGYTF. The CDR3, as DNA: TGCGCCAGCAGCCAGATAGCAGGACAGAATGGCTACACCTTC.

This clonotype was detected a few times. The V call is TRBV20-1, the J call TRBJ2-3; D is uncertain. The germline gives CDR1 DFQATT, CDR2 SNEGSKA (reference sequence). V was clipped by 0 bases and J by 0 bases, with 7 bases between them. The CDR3 spans 14 residues. The CDR3, as DNA: TGCAGTGCTAGAGATCCACCTAGCACAGATACGCAGTATTTT. It specifies CSARDPPSTDTQYF.

The rearrangement uses TRBV30 and TRBJ2-3; TRBD2 matches at 7 bases. With 0 bases clipped from V and 6 bases from J, the junction kept 9 bases outside the gene matches. Germline CDR1 GTSNPN, CDR2 SVGIG (reference sequence). The CDR3 totals 15 residues. CDR3 residues: CAWSVLGGSTDTQYF. In nucleotides, the CDR3 is TGTGCCTGGAGTGTACTGGGCGGGAGTACTGATACGCAGTATTTT.

This clonotype has a count of ten or more. This chain uses TRBV6-6 with TRBJ2-3; D is unclear. The germline gives CDR1 MNHNY, CDR2 SVGAGI (reference sequence). V was cut by 7 bases and J by 2 bases, with 13 bases left in between. The CDR3 totals 14 residues. The CDR3 DNA sequence: TGTGCCAGCAATAAAGTCCGAGACACAGATACGCAGTATTTT. Its translation is CASNKVRDTDTQYF.

This clonotype turned up a few times. The chain has TRBV7-2 and TRBJ1-2; a weak D match, TRBD1 (6 bases). Trimming shortened V by 1 base and J by 6 bases, and 12 bases separated the two germline ends. CDR3 length: 14 amino acids. The V gene's germline CDR1 is SGHTA and CDR2 FQGNSA. The CDR3 spells CASSLGDRSDGYTF. The CDR3 region has the DNA TGTGCCAGCAGCTTAGGAGACAGGTCTGATGGCTACACCTTC.

V usage is TRBV12-3 or TRBV12-4 and J usage is TRBJ1-5; 11 bases are a match to TRBD1. Unmatched junction bases numbered 5, after V lost 5 bases and J lost 2 bases. This CDR3 is built from 16 residues. CDR3 residues: CASSPRTGGRNQPQHF. CDR3 DNA: TGTGCCAGCAGTCCCAGGACAGGGGGCCGCAATCAGCCCCAGCATTTT.

This clonotype was detected only once. CDR3 nucleotides: TGTGCCAGCAGTCCTCCTGATGGGGATAGCAATCAGCCCCAGCATTTT. This codes for CASSPPDGDSNQPQHF. The chain carries TRBV28 and TRBJ1-5, with D hard to call. Germline V gene lookup returns CDR1 MDHEN and CDR2 SYDVKM. Trimming cost V 5 bases and J 0 bases, with 14 bases left between them. The CDR3 is 16 amino acids.

The chain joins TRBV11-1 to TRBJ2-1; 7 bases align to TRBD1. V lost 5 bases, J lost 4 bases, and 14 bases stayed unmatched. The CDR3 covers 17 residues. Per germline, CDR1 SGHAT and CDR2 FQDESV (reference sequence). The CDR3 nucleotides are TGTGCCAGCAGCCCCCGGGACAGATCTTCTCGTTACAATGAGCAGTTCTTC. Translating gives CASSPRDRSSRYNEQFF.

This clonotype was counted between two and nine times. The rearrangement uses TRBV10-3 and TRBJ2-5, with 8 bases fitting TRBD2. The CDR3 has 15 residues. Germline CDR1 ENHRY, CDR2 SYGVKD. V shed 8 bases and J 3 bases; nucleotides not matched to a gene: 11. In DNA, the CDR3 is TGTGCCATCGGCCCTGGGGGAGCGGGAGAAGAGACCCAGTACTTC. Amino acids: CAIGPGGAGEETQYF.

The rearrangement uses TRBV10-3 and TRBJ1-6; no reliable D call. The CDR3 sequence is 14 residues long. The V gene lost 10 bases and the J gene lost 9 bases, with 19 bases spanning the gap. Looked up from germline, CDR1 is ENHRY and CDR2 is SYGVKD. The CDR3: CATSGTAAGSPLHF. The CDR3 coding sequence is TGTGCCACCTCAGGTACCGCGGCGGGTTCACCCCTCCACTTT.

This clonotype was recorded at least ten times. The V gene is TRBV28, the J gene TRBJ2-1; D possibly corresponds to TRBD2 (6 bases). V was clipped by 1 base and J by 6 bases, with 16 bases between them. In germline, CDR1 is MDHEN, CDR2 SYDVKM. The CDR3 is 16 amino acids. The CDR3 spells CASSLLADSPGNEQFF. The CDR3 nucleotides read TGTGCCAGCAGTTTATTAGCGGATTCACCTGGCAATGAGCAGTTCTTC.

This clonotype was detected only once. The CDR3 is CASSRRESLNEQYF. The CDR3 DNA follows: TGTGCCAGCAGCCGGCGGGAGAGTCTCAATGAGCAGTACTTC. J is TRBJ2-7 and V is TRBV5-6, with 7 bases aligning to TRBD2. The CDR3 loop spans 14 amino acids. V lost 4 bases, J lost 7 bases, and 11 bases stayed unmatched. Looked up from germline, CDR1 is SGHDT and CDR2 is YYEEEE.

The V gene is TRBV7-3, the J gene TRBJ2-2; TRBD1 matches at 9 bases. This CDR3 is built from 18 residues. The germline CDR1 and CDR2 sequences are SGHTA and FQGTGA. The V gene end was trimmed by 0 bases and the J gene end by 6 bases; junction bases not matched to a gene: 11. CDR3 sequence (DNA): TGTGCCAGCAGCTTAACGTTTTCGGGACAGGGCGGACCCGGGGAGCTGTTTTTT. Encoded protein: CASSLTFSGQGGPGELFF.

The chain joins TRBV6-1 to TRBJ2-6, with no clear D. This CDR3 has 16 amino acids. Germline lookup yields CDR1 MNHNS and CDR2 SASEGT. Trimming shortened V by 5 bases and J by 0 bases, and 11 bases separated the two germline ends. In DNA form, the CDR3 reads TGTGCCAGCAGTACGGGCAGCAACTCTGGGGCCAACGTCCTGACTTTC. As protein: CASSTGSNSGANVLTF.

CDR3 bases: TGTGCCAGCAGTCGGAGTACTAGCGGGAGGTACGAGCAGTACTTC. Translation gives CASSRSTSGRYEQYF. The rearrangement joins TRBV11-3 to TRBJ2-7; 12 nucleotides agree with TRBD2. Trimming removed 6 bases from V and 4 bases from J; junction bases left unmatched: 7. This CDR3 is 15 amino acids long. Germline CDR1 is SGHNT and CDR2 is YENEEA.

V is TRBV10-3 and J is TRBJ2-1, with D maybe TRBD1 (7 bases). CDR3 length: 12 residues. Deletions cut 6 bases from V and 9 bases from J, with 12 bases between. CDR1 and CDR2 from the germline V gene are ENHRY and SYGVKD. The CDR3, as DNA: TGTGCCATCAGCGCTCAGGGGGGTGAGCAGTTCTTC. Protein product: CAISAQGGEQFF.

The rearrangement joins TRBV18 to TRBJ2-5; D possibly uses TRBD1 or TRBD2 (5 bases each). V lost 6 bases and J 5 bases, leaving 13 bases between the germline ends. Germline assignment: CDR1 KGHSH and CDR2 LQKENI. The CDR3 spans 13 residues. The CDR3 region has the DNA TGTGCCAGCTCCGGGACCTTCGGGGAGACCCAGTACTTC. It is translated as CASSGTFGETQYF.

This rearrangement joins TRBV11-1 to TRBJ2-1; 7 bases agree with TRBD1. CDR1 SGHAT and CDR2 FQDESV come from the germline V gene (reference sequence). The CDR3 length is 14 residues. Germline trimming cut 6 bases from V and 13 bases from J; bases unmatched to any gene: 15. CDR3 nucleotide sequence: TGTGCCAGCAGTACAGGGGCTTTGCGAGAGACCCAGTTCTTC. As protein: CASSTGALRETQFF.

The J gene is TRBJ2-2, the V gene TRBV7-9; D perhaps matches TRBD1 (6 bases). Trimming removed 0 bases from V and 6 bases from J, with 11 bases in between. Per the germline V gene, CDR1 is SEHNR and CDR2 is FQNEAQ (reference sequence). The CDR3 sequence is 15 residues long. The CDR3 loop reads CASSLAGTRSGELFF. The CDR3 DNA is TGTGCCAGCAGCTTAGCCGGGACACGCTCCGGGGAGCTGTTTTTT. Using reference TRBV7-9 and TRBJ2-2 for the parts outside the CDR3, the full variable domain is DTGVSQNPRHKITKRGQNVTFRCDPISEHNRLYWYRQTLGQGPEFLTYFQNEAQLEKSRLLSDRFSAERPKGSFSTLEIQRTEQGDSAMYLCASSLAGTRSGELFFGEGSRLTVL.